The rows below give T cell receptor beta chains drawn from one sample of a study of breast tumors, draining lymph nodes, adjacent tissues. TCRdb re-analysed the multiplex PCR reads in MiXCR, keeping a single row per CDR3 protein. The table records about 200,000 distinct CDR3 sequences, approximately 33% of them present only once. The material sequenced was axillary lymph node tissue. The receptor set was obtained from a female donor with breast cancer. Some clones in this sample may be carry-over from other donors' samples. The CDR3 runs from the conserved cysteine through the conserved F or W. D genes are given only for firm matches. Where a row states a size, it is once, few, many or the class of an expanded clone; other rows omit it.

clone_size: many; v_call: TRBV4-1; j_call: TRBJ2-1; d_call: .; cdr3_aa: CASSQETATSSYNEQFF; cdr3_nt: TGCGCCAGCAGCCAGGAGACAGCGACAAGCTCCTACAATGAGCAGTTCTTC
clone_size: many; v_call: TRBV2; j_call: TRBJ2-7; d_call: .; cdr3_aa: CASSDGRISYEQYF; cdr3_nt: TGTGCCAGCAGTGACGGGCGGATATCCTACGAGCAGTACTTC
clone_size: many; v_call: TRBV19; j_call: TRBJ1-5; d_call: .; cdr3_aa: CASSITNRVYSNQPQHF; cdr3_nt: TGTGCCAGTAGTATTACAAACAGGGTTTATAGCAATCAGCCCCAGCATTTT
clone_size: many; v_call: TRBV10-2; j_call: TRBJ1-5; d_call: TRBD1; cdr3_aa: CASRRGTASNQPQHF; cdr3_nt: TGCGCCAGCAGGAGGGGGACAGCTAGCAATCAGCCCCAGCATTTT
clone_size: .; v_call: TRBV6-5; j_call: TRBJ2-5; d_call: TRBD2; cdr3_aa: CASSSYGGTSGGYSKETQYF; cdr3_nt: TGTGCCAGCAGCTCCTACGGCGGGACTAGCGGGGGGTACTCCAAGGAGACCCAGTACTTC
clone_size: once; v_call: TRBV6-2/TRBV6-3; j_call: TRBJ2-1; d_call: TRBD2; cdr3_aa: CASRGRGSGNEQFF; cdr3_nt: TGTGCCAGCAGGGGAAGGGGTAGCGGGAATGAGCAGTTCTTC
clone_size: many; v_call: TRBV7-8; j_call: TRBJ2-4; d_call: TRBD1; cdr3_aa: CASSLKTGLAKNIQYF; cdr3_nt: TGTGCCAGCAGCTTAAAGACAGGGCTAGCCAAAAACATTCAGTACTTC
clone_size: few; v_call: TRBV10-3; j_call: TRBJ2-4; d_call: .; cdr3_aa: CAISESDGETKNIQYF; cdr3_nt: TGTGCCATCAGTGAGTCGGACGGGGAGACCAAAAACATTCAGTACTTC
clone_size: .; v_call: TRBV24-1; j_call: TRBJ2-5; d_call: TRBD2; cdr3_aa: CATSDFGGGETQYF; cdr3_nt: TGTGCCACCAGTGATTTCGGGGGAGGGGAGACCCAGTACTTC
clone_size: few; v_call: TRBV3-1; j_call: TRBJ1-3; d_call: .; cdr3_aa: CASSQDTLPHSSGNTIYF; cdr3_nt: TGTGCCAGCAGCCAAGACACGCTCCCTCACAGCTCTGGAAACACCATATATTTT
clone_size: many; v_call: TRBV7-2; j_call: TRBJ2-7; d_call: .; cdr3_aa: CASSQTYSYEQYF; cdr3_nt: TGTGCCAGCAGCCAGACCTACTCCTACGAGCAGTACTTC
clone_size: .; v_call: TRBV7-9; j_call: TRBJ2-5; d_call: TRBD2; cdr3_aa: CASSFLSPSGGAAQETQYF; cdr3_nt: TGTGCCAGCAGCTTCCTATCGCCTAGCGGGGGGGCAGCCCAAGAGACCCAGTACTTC
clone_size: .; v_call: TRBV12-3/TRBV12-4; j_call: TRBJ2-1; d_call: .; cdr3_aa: CASSIQVDGGEQFF; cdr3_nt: TGTGCCAGCAGTATCCAGGTCGACGGGGGTGAGCAGTTCTTC
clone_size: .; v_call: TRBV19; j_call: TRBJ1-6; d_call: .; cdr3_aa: CASSIGTANSPLHF; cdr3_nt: TGTGCCAGTAGTATAGGGACAGCGAATTCACCCCTCCACTTT
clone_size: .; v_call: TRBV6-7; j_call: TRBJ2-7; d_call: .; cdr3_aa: CASSLPGGTLTYEQYF; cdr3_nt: TGTGCCAGCAGTCTCCCTGGTGGGACGCTTACCTACGAGCAGTACTTC
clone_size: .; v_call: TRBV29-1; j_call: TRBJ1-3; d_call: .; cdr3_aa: CSVDSGTGGSGNTIYF; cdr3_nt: TGCAGCGTTGACAGTGGCACCGGGGGGTCTGGAAACACCATATATTTT
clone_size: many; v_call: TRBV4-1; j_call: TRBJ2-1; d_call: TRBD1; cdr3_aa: CASSQLQGGNEQFF; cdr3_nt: TGCGCCAGCAGCCAGCTACAGGGGGGAAATGAGCAGTTCTTC
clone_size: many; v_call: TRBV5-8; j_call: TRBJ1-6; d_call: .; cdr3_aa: CASSFYGSPLHF; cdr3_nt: TGTGCCAGCAGCTTTTACGGCTCACCCCTCCACTTT
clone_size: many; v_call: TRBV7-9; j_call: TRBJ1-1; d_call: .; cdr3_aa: CASSFRAVDTEAFF; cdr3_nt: TGTGCCAGCAGCTTCAGGGCAGTGGACACTGAAGCTTTCTTT
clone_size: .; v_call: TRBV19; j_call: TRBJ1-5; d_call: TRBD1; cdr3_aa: CASSTTGSQHF; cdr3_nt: TGTGCCAGTAGCACGACAGGGTCCCAGCATTTT
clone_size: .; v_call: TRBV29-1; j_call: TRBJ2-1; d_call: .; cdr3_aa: CSVVYYLGAEEQFF; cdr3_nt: TGCAGCGTTGTTTACTACTTAGGGGCCGAGGAGCAGTTCTTC
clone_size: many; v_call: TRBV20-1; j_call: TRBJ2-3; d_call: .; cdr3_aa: CSANSFSTDTQYF; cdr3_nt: TGCAGTGCTAATAGCTTTAGCACAGATACGCAGTATTTT
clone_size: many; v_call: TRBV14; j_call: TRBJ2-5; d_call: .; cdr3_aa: CASSQGGTLKETQYF; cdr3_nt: TGTGCCAGCAGCCAAGGGGGGACACTGAAAGAGACCCAGTACTTC
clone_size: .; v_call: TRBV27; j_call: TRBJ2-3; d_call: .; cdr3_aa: CASSSWLGTDTQYF; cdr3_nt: TGTGCCAGCAGTTCGTGGTTGGGCACAGATACGCAGTATTTT
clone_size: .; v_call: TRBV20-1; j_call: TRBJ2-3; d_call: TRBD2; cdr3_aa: CSAGGGGDTQYF; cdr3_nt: TGCAGTGCTGGGGGGGGAGGAGATACGCAGTATTTT
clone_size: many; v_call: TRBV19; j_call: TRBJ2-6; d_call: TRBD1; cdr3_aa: CASSIGQGSTGANVLTF; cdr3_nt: TGTGCCAGTAGTATAGGACAGGGATCTACTGGGGCCAACGTCCTGACTTTC
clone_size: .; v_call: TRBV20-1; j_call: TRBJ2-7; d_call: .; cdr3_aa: CGAREGKASTQYF; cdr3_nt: TGCGGTGCTAGAGAGGGTAAGGCCAGCACTCAGTACTTC
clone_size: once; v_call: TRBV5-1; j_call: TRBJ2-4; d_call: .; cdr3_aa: CASSPRQAPNTGENIQYF; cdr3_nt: TGCGCCAGCAGCCCTAGACAGGCCCCGAACACCGGGGAGAACATTCAGTACTTC
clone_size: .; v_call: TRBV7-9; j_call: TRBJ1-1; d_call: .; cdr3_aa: CASSLRSNTEASF; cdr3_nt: TGTGCCAGCAGCTTACGCAGCAACACTGAAGCTTCCTTT
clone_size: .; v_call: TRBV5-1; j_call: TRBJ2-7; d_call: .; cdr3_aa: CASSFYICSSLKTARSYEQYF; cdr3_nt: .
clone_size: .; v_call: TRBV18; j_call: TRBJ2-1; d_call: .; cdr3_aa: CASSPRNVDEQFF; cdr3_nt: TGTGCCAGCTCACCACGAAACGTTGATGAGCAGTTCTTC
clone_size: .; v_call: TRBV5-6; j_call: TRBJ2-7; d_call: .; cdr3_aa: CASTSGAEGLEQYF; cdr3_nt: TGTGCCAGCACCTCTGGGGCCGAAGGGCTCGAGCAGTACTTC
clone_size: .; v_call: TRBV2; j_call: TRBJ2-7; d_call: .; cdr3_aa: CASSGNRDEQYF; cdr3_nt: TGTGCCAGCAGTGGGAACAGGGACGAGCAGTACTTC
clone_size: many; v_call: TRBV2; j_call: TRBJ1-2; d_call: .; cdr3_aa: CASGPLGVSYGYTF; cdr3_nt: TGTGCCAGCGGTCCCCTCGGGGTTAGCTATGGCTACACCTTC
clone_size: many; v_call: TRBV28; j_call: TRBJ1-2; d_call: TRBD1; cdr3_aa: CASSISTGYYGYTF; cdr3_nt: TGTGCCAGCAGTATCTCGACAGGGTACTATGGCTACACCTTC
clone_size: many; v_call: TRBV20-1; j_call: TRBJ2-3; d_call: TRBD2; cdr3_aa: CSAPGTNLVDTQYF; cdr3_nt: TGCAGTGCTCCCGGGACTAACCTAGTAGATACGCAGTATTTT
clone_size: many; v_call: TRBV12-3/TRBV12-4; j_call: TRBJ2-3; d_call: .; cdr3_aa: CASSLSPTDTQYF; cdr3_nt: TGTGCCAGCAGTTTATCACCCACAGATACGCAGTATTTT
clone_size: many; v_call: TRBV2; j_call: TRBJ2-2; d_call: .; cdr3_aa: CASSTQRDWNTGELFF; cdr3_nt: TGTGCCAGCAGTACCCAACGGGACTGGAACACCGGGGAGCTGTTTTTT
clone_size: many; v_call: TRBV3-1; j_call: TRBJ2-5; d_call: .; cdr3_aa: CASSLRDLQETQYF; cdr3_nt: TGTGCCAGCAGCCTCAGGGACCTGCAAGAGACCCAGTACTTC
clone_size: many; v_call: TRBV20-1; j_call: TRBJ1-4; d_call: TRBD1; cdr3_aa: CSAARGTGAEKLFF; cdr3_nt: TGCAGTGCTGCCCGTGGGACAGGGGCTGAAAAACTGTTTTTT
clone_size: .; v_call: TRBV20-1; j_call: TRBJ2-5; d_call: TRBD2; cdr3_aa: CSALLVGGGAEETQYF; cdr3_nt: TGCAGTGCTCTACTCGTGGGCGGGGGGGCGGAGGAGACCCAGTACTTC
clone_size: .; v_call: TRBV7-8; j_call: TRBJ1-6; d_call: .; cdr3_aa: CASSPPSGNSPLHF; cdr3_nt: TGTGCCAGCAGCCCACCCTCAGGTAATTCACCCCTCCACTTT
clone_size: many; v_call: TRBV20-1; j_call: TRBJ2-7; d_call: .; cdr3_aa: CSARVGQTYGEQYF; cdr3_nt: TGCAGTGCTAGAGTCGGCCAGACGTACGGTGAGCAGTACTTC
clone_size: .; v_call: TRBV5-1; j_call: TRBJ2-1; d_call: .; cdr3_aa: CASSPRRGDEQFF; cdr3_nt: TGCGCCAGCAGCCCCAGGAGGGGAGATGAGCAGTTCTTC